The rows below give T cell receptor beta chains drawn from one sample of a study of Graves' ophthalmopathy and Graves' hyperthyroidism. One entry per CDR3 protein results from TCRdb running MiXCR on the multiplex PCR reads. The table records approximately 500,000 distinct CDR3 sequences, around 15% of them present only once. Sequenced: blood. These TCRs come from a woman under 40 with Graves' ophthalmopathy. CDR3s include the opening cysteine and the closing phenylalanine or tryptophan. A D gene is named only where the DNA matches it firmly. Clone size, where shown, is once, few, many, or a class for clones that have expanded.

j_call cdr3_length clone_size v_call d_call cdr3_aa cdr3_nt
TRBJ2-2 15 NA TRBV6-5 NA CASSFRTVNTGELFF TGTGCCAGCAGTTTCCGGACAGTGAACACCGGGGAGCTGTTTTTT
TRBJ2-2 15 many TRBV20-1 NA CSARAAKSNTGELFF TGCAGTGCTAGAGCCGCCAAATCGAACACCGGGGAGCTGTTTTTT
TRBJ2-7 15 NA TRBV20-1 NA CSASADQVLGYEQYF TGCAGTGCTAGTGCTGACCAAGTACTAGGCTACGAGCAGTACTTC
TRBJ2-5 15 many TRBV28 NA CASRPPRLVQETQYF TGTGCCAGCAGACCCCCCCGACTAGTCCAAGAGACCCAGTACTTC
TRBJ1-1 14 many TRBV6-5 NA CASNTAASNTEAFF TGTGCCAGCAATACGGCAGCTTCGAACACTGAAGCTTTCTTT
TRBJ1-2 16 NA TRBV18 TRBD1 CASSLGQLTTNYGYTF TGTGCCAGCTCACTGGGACAGCTGACAACCAACTATGGCTACACCTTC
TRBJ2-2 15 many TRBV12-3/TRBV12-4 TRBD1 CASSTGTVNTGELFF TGTGCCAGCAGTACTGGGACAGTGAACACCGGGGAGCTGTTTTTT
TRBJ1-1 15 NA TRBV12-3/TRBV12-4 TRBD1 CASSTTYTGGTEAFF TGTGCCAGCAGCACCACCTACACAGGGGGCACTGAAGCTTTCTTT
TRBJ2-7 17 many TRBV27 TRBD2 CASSSGLAGGPVYEQYF TGTGCCAGCAGTTCGGGACTAGCGGGAGGGCCGGTATACGAGCAGTACTTC
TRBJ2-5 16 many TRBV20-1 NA CSARDYPQGGLETQYF TGCAGTGCTAGAGACTACCCCCAGGGGGGGCTGGAGACCCAGTACTTC
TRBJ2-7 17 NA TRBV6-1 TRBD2 CASNLELAGEAFSEQYF TGTGCCAGCAACTTGGAACTAGCGGGAGAAGCGTTCTCCGAGCAGTACTTC
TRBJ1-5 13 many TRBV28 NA CASTDTIDQPQHF TGTGCCAGCACGGACACCATAGATCAGCCCCAGCATTTT
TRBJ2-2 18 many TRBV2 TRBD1 CASSDPLKDRARTGELFF TGTGCCAGCAGCGACCCACTAAAGGACAGGGCTCGGACCGGGGAGCTGTTTTTT
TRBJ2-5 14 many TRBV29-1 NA CSVEVGTMDKTQYF TGCAGCGTTGAAGTCGGGACGATGGATAAGACCCAGTACTTC
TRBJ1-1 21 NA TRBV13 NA CASSLAAETTTSLRADTEAFF TGTGCCAGCAGCTTAGCGGCAGAAACTACAACTAGTTTACGTGCCGACACTGAAGCTTTCTTT
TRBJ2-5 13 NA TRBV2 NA CASSDGGKETQYF TGTGCCAGCAGTGATGGTGGGAAAGAGACCCAGTACTTC
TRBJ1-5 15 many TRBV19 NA CASSPRTARQQPQHF TGTGCCAGTAGTCCCCGGACCGCGCGACAACAGCCCCAGCATTTT
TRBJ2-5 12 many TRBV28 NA CASSWGRETQYF TGTGCCAGCAGTTGGGGAAGGGAGACCCAGTACTTC
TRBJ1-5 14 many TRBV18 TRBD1 CASSPRTGTQPQHF TGTGCCAGCTCACCACGGACAGGGACCCAGCCCCAGCATTTT
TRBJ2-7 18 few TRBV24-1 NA CATSDVIRDKRTFYEQYF TGTGCCACCAGTGATGTTATCCGGGACAAAAGGACCTTCTACGAGCAGTACTTC
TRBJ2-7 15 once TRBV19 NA CASSEGDGLSYEQYF TGTGCCAGTAGTGAGGGAGACGGCCTTTCCTACGAGCAGTACTTC
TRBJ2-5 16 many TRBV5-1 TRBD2 CASSLSTSGGRETQYF TGCGCCAGCAGCTTGTCGACTAGCGGGGGGCGGGAGACCCAGTACTTC
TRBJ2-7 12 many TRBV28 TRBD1 CASSIQGYEQYF TGTGCCAGCAGTATACAGGGGTACGAGCAGTACTTC
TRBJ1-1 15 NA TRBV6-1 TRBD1 CASRPTGGMNTEAFF TGTGCCAGCAGACCGACAGGGGGCATGAACACTGAAGCTTTCTTT
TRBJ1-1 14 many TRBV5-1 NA CASSLRGVSTEAFF TGCGCCAGCAGCTTAAGAGGAGTAAGCACTGAAGCTTTCTTT
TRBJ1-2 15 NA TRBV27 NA CASSFRDTTLGGYTF TGTGCCAGCAGTTTCCGGGACACCACTCTGGGAGGCTACACCTTC
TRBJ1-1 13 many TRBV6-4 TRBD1 CASRETGTGDAFF TGTGCCAGCAGGGAAACCGGGACAGGGGACGCTTTCTTT
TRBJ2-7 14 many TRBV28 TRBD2 CASRPRTSGTKEDF TGTGCCAGCAGACCTCGGACTAGCGGGACTAAAGAGGACTTC
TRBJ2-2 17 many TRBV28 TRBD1 CASSSRGQGVGDGELFF TGTGCCAGCAGCTCCCGTGGACAGGGGGTTGGGGACGGGGAGCTGTTTTTT
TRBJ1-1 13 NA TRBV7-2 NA CASSFGLGTEAFF TGTGCCAGCAGCTTCGGGCTGGGCACTGAAGCTTTCTTT
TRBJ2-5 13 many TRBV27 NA CASSLSNWETQYF TGTGCCAGCAGTTTATCAAACTGGGAGACCCAGTACTTC
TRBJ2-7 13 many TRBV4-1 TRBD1 CASSQADRREQYF TGCGCCAGCAGCCAAGCGGACAGGCGCGAGCAGTACTTC
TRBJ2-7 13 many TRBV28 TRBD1 CASSRGQVNEQYF TGTGCCAGCAGTCGTGGACAGGTTAACGAGCAGTACTTC
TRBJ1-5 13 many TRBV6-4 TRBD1 CASMRQGNQPQHF TGTGCCAGCATGAGACAGGGGAATCAGCCCCAGCATTTT
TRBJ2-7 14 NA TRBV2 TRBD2 CASVGLAGGREQYF TGTGCCAGCGTGGGACTAGCGGGAGGGCGGGAGCAGTACTTC
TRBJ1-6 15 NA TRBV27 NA CASSSPGVPNSPLHF TGTGCCAGCAGTAGTCCGGGGGTCCCTAATTCACCCCTCCACTTT
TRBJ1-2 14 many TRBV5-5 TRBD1 CASSSTGTGNGYTF TGTGCCAGCAGCAGCACCGGGACAGGGAATGGCTACACCTTC
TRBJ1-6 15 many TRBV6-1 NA CASSGRSSYNSPLHF TGTGCCAGCAGCGGACGGAGCTCCTATAATTCACCCCTCCACTTT
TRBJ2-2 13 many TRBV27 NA CASSLSRQGELFF TGTGCCAGCAGTTTATCCCGCCAGGGGGAGCTGTTTTTT
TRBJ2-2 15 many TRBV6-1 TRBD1 CASRGTGSITGELFF TGTGCCAGCAGGGGGACAGGGTCGATCACCGGGGAGCTGTTTTTT
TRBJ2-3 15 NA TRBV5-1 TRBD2 CASSLSGRGTDTQYF TGCGCCAGCAGCCTAAGCGGGAGAGGCACAGATACGCAGTATTTT
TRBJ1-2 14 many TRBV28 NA CASSLGQVNYGYTF TGTGCCAGCAGTTTAGGTCAGGTTAACTATGGCTACACCTTC
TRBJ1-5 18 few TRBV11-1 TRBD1 CASSLTAGGVGGNQPQHF TGTGCCAGCAGCTTAACGGCAGGGGGCGTGGGGGGCAATCAGCCCCAGCATTTT
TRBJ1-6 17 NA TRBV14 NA CASSQGFSAALNSPLHF TGTGCCAGCAGCCAAGGATTCAGCGCGGCTCTTAATTCACCCCTCCACTTT
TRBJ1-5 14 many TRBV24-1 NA CATSDWPSNQPQHF TGTGCCACCAGTGATTGGCCTAGCAATCAGCCCCAGCATTTT
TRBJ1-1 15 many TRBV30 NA CAWTADSRLNTEAFF TGTGCCTGGACTGCGGACAGCAGATTGAACACTGAAGCTTTCTTT
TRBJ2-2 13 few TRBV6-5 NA CASSYEGPGELFF TGTGCCAGCAGTTACGAGGGGCCCGGGGAGCTGTTTTTT
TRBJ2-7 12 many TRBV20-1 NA CSAFGPGGEQYF TGCAGTGCCTTCGGGCCCGGAGGGGAGCAGTACTTC
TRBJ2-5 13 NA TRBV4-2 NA CASRNPGAETQYF TGTGCCAGCAGAAACCCTGGGGCCGAGACCCAGTACTTC
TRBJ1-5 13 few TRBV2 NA CASTERSNQPQHF TGTGCCAGCACCGAGAGAAGCAATCAGCCCCAGCATTTT
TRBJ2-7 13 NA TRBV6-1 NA CASSELVIHEQYF TGTGCCAGCAGTGAACTGGTGATTCACGAGCAGTACTTC
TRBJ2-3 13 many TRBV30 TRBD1 CAWKRQGADTQYF TGTGCCTGGAAGCGACAGGGGGCAGATACGCAGTATTTT
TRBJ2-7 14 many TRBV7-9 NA CASSPRLSSYEQYF TGTGCCAGCAGCCCTCGACTGAGCTCCTACGAGCAGTACTTC
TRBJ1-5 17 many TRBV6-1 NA CASSERVSGNSNQPQHF TGTGCCAGCAGTGAAAGGGTCAGCGGTAATAGCAATCAGCCCCAGCATTTT
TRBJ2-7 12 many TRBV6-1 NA CASSSDIYEQYF TGTGCCAGCAGCTCGGACATCTACGAGCAGTACTTC
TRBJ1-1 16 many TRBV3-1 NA CASSQDFGGIGTEAFF TGTGCCAGCAGCCAAGATTTCGGGGGCATAGGGACTGAAGCTTTCTTT
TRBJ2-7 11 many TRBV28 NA CASSLRWEQYF TGTGCCAGCAGTTTAAGGTGGGAGCAGTACTTC